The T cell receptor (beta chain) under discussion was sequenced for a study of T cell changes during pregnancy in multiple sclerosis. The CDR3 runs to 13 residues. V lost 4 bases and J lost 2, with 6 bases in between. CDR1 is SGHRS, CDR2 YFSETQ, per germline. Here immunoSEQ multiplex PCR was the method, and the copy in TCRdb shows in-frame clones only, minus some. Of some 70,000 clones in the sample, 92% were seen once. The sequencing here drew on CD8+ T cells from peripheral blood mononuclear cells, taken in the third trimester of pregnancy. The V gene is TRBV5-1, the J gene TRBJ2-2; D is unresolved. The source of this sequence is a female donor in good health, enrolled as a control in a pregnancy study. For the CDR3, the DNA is TGCGCCAGCAGCGTCCCAAACACCGGGGAGCTGTTTTTT. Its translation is CASSVPNTGELFF.